Each of the 7 T cell receptor beta chains below was sequenced from the same sample in a study of cytomegalovirus exposure and HLA in healthy donors. Primers included in the PCR were 60 Vbeta and 13 Jbeta primers. Assay: immunoSEQ multiplex PCR; the TCRdb copy retains only in-frame clones and omits some. The table records 150,000 or so clones, 82% of them present only once. The specimen was PBMCs. The receptors stem from a male donor in good health and CMV-seronegative.

The rearrangement uses TRBV15 and TRBJ1-2; D is possibly TRBD1 (6 bases). CDR1 and CDR2 from the germline V gene are LNHNV and YYDKDF (reference sequence). The CDR3 length is 14 residues. V was clipped by 0 bases and J by 4 bases, with 9 bases between them. The CDR3 DNA reads as TGTGCCACCAGCAGAGAACGCAGGGGCTATGGCTACACCTTC. Residues: CATSRERRGYGYTF.

The CDR3 region has the DNA TGTGCCAGCAGGGGGACAGGGCTGAACACTGAAGCTTTCTTT. As protein: CASRGTGLNTEAFF. The V gene is TRBV7-2, the J gene TRBJ1-1; 9 bases agree with TRBD1. The germline V gene encodes CDR1 SGHTA and CDR2 FQGNSA. Trimming took 6 bases from V and 0 from J; bases not matched to a gene: 2. The CDR3 consists of 14 residues.

This clone has a handful of counts. The chain carries TRBV5-8 and TRBJ1-2; TRBD1 is a possible D gene (5 bases). The V and J ends lost 7 bases and 4 bases respectively, with 17 bases between them. Germline V gene sequence: CDR1 SGHTS, CDR2 YDEGEE. The CDR3 totals 14 residues. The CDR3 bases are TGTGCCAGCGCCTTGGGGGATGGAGGCTATGGCTACACCTTC. It codes for CASALGDGGYGYTF.

The chain carries TRBV11-1 and TRBJ2-5; the match to TRBD2 covers 8 bases. The CDR3 runs to 14 residues. Germline-derived CDR1 and CDR2 are SGHAT and FQDESV (reference sequence). With 4 bases clipped from V and 11 bases from J, the junction kept 12 bases outside the gene matches. As DNA, the CDR3 is TGTGCCAGCAGCTACTCGGGGGGGCGTAATGAGCAGTACTTC. It specifies CASSYSGGRNEQYF.

The chain links TRBV25-1 to TRBJ1-1; D perhaps matches TRBD1 (6 bases). The V and J ends lost 5 bases and 6 bases respectively, with 16 bases between them. The CDR3 loop spans 14 amino acids. Germline loops: CDR1 MGHDK, CDR2 SYGVNS. The CDR3 DNA reads as TGTGCCAGCAGTACACCAGGGGTTGGGGCTGAAGCTTTCTTT. This gives the protein CASSTPGVGAEAFF.

V is TRBV5-4 and J is TRBJ2-7; a possible D gene is TRBD2 (6 bases). Per germline, CDR1 SGHNT and CDR2 YYREEE (reference sequence). V lost 7 bases, J lost 2 bases, and 13 bases lay in between. The CDR3 runs to 13 residues. The CDR3 sequence is CASARDGAYEQYF. In DNA, the CDR3 is TGTGCCAGCGCGCGGGACGGAGCCTACGAGCAGTACTTC.

The table lists this clone with a few counts. V gene TRBV11-2 combines with J gene TRBJ2-7, with 9 bases matching TRBD2. V shed 2 bases and J 1 base; nucleotides not matched to a gene: 6. Germline CDR1 reads SGHAT; CDR2 reads FQNNGV. The length of the CDR3 is 16 residues. The chain's CDR3 is CASSLSSGGISYEQYF. CDR3 coding DNA: TGTGCCAGCAGCTTAAGCAGCGGGGGGATTTCCTACGAGCAGTACTTC.